This note documents a single TCR beta chain sequence. Its antigen is undetermined. TCRdb keeps only in-frame clones here, not all; method: immunoSEQ multiplex PCR. The sample contains about 56,000 clones, about 97% of which appear only once. This record comes from a study of siplizumab effects on memory and regulatory T cells. Study-level points and caveats: Siplizumab caused a significant drop in alloreactive sequences traceable to unstimulated CD4+ memory cells.

The V and J ends lost 4 bases and 7 bases respectively, with 17 bases between them. The CDR3 extends over 15 amino acids. CDR1 and CDR2 from the germline V gene are SGHDN and FVKESK. This clonotype was sampled from a human donor in good health. Sequenced: naive CD8+ T cells sorted from blood. This chain joins TRBV14 and TRBJ2-1; D remains ambiguous. The CDR3 protein is CASSLGTLSPNEQFF. Here the CDR3 DNA reads TGTGCCAGCAGCCTAGGTACCCTTAGCCCAAATGAGCAGTTCTTC.